This T cell receptor beta chain came from a study of shared clonotypes between healthy human individuals. Overall study context: Per donor, CD8 memory used one plate, CD8 naive used two, CD4 memory used three and CD4 naive used three. Regarding the study as a whole: A generally larger estimated richness was seen in naive subsets than in memory subsets.

In the original analysis: For the immunoSEQ data, sequences were junction-only without quality scores, so filtering differed. The assay was immunoSEQ multiplex PCR, and TCRdb's table has in-frame clones only and misses some. V and J calls and clone size are copied from that table; D and trimming were computed from the DNA. The table lists a few million clones, 90% to 95% of them singletons. Notes on this clone: Its antigen is undetermined.

The V gene end was trimmed by 5 bases and the J gene end by 0 bases; junction bases not matched to a gene: 5. The germline V gene encodes CDR1 KGHSH and CDR2 LQKENI. There are 16 residues in the CDR3. Sequenced material: naive CD4+ T cells from PBMCs. This sample's subset: CD45RA+ positively selected. This clonotype was sampled from a man younger than 35 in good health. Some clones in this sample may be carry-over from other donors' samples. The rearrangement links TRBV18 to TRBJ2-1; the match to TRBD2 covers 9 bases. The CDR3 region is CASSTRTSDSYNEQFF. Written as DNA, the CDR3 is TGTGCCAGCTCAACGAGGACTAGCGACTCCTACAATGAGCAGTTCTTC.